One sample yielded the 29 T cell receptor beta chains listed below, sequenced in a study of blood T cell repertoires in COVID-19. Generated by immunoSEQ multiplex PCR, the TCRdb table keeps only in-frame clones and is missing some. Among about 290,000 clones, 86% were seen once, and the ten largest hold about 3%. The sequencing input was peripheral blood. The receptors were sampled from a woman aged 25 to 45 with active or convalescent COVID-19.

V is TRBV28 and J is TRBJ1-6; no reliable D call. Germline loops: CDR1 MDHEN, CDR2 SYDVKM. The V end was cut by 10 bases, the J end by 5 bases, with 6 bases between. The CDR3 is 11 residues long. The CDR3 DNA sequence: TGTGCCACACACGATAATTCACCCCTCCACTTT. This translates into CATHDNSPLHF.

V gene TRBV6-5 combines with J gene TRBJ1-5; D ambiguous. V was trimmed by 6 bases and J by 5 bases, leaving 8 bases between them. CDR1 is MNHEY, CDR2 SVGAGI, per germline. This CDR3 comprises 12 residues. CDR3 sequence (DNA): TGTGCCAGCAGAGGGCGGGATCAGCCCCAGCATTTT. It translates to CASRGRDQPQHF.

This clone has only one observation. The chain employs TRBV4-3 and TRBJ1-2; D is unclear. V lost 0 bases and J 8 bases, leaving 13 bases between the germline ends. This CDR3 region has 14 residues. Looked up from germline, CDR1 is LGHNA and CDR2 is YSLEER. In nucleotides, the CDR3 is TGCGCCAGCAGCCAAGATGGAGGTCGGCCCGGCTACACCTTC. It codes for CASSQDGGRPGYTF.

To note about this clone: An end of the junction does not agree with germline; a read error may underlie this. The chain couples TRBV28 to TRBJ2-3, with D possibly matching TRBD2 (6 bases). Germline-derived CDR1 and CDR2 are MDHEN and SYDVKM. The CDR3 has 13 residues. Written as DNA, the CDR3 is TGTGCCAGCAGGAGCACTACTAGCTGGGTACGGCATTTT. Its protein is CASRSTTSWVRHF.

V is TRBV2 and J is TRBJ1-3, with 7 bases matching TRBD1. V lost 11 bases and J lost 0; bases outside the gene matches: 4. CDR1 is SNHLY and CDR2 is FYNNEI in the germline V gene. The CDR3 extends over 13 amino acids. The CDR3 loop is CALNRGSGNTIYF. CDR3 DNA sequence: TGTGCCCTAAACAGGGGCTCTGGAAACACCATATATTTT.

The gene calls are TRBV4-2 and TRBJ2-3; 9 bases map to TRBD2. The J segment lost 4 bases and the V segment lost 3 bases, leaving 8 bases of the junction unmatched. Germline V lookup: CDR1 LGHNA, CDR2 YNFKEQ. This CDR3 contains 16 residues. CDR3 DNA: TGTGCCAGCAGCCATTATGGCGCGGGGGGGCCAGATACGCAGTATTTT. Translation: CASSHYGAGGPDTQYF.

This clone has a single count. V and J are TRBV7-8 and TRBJ2-3; possibly TRBD2 for D (6 bases). The CDR3 totals 14 residues. Germline V lookup: CDR1 SGHVS, CDR2 FQNEAQ. Between the trimmed V and J ends, which lost 1 base and 4 bases, there was a span of 9 bases. The CDR3 nucleotides read TGTGCCAGCAGCTTAGGGGACTCAGCAGATACGCAGTATTTT. It specifies CASSLGDSADTQYF.

This sequence joins TRBV7-9 and TRBJ1-2; TRBD1 agrees at 8 bases. Germline CDR1 SEHNR, CDR2 FQNEAQ (reference sequence). V trimming: 0 bases; J trimming: 8 bases; junction bases outside the gene matches: 11. The CDR3 spans 16 residues. The CDR3 loop reads CASSLALRQGARGYTF. The CDR3 bases are TGTGCCAGCAGCTTAGCGCTGAGGCAGGGGGCAAGGGGCTACACCTTC.

The V call is TRBV6-2 or TRBV6-3, the J call TRBJ2-3, with 9 bases fitting TRBD2. J lost 2 bases, V lost 2 bases, and 14 bases had no gene match. CDR1 and CDR2 (germline): MNHEY, SVGEGT. The CDR3 runs 19 residues. The CDR3 sequence: CASSYNPPGLARHTDTQYF. CDR3 nucleotides: TGTGCCAGCAGTTACAACCCCCCTGGACTAGCGAGACACACAGATACGCAGTATTTT.

The V and J genes are TRBV19 and TRBJ2-6, with 8 bases lining up with TRBD1. The V gene's germline CDR1 is LNHDA and CDR2 SQIVND (reference sequence). The CDR3 spans 17 residues. Trimming removed 3 bases from V and 3 bases from J; junction bases left unmatched: 7. DNA for the CDR3: TGTGCCAGTAGTATCCTACGGACAGGGAATGGGGCCAACGTCCTGACTTTC. Encoded protein: CASSILRTGNGANVLTF. The complete variable domain, with remaining parts taken from reference TRBV19 and TRBJ2-6, reads DGGITQSPKYLFRKEGQNVTLSCEQNLNHDAMYWYRQDPGQGLRLIYYSQIVNDFQKGDIAEGYSVSREKKESFPLTVTSAQKNPTAFYLCASSILRTGNGANVLTFGAGSRLTVL.

The V call is TRBV6-5, the J call TRBJ1-1; D gene uncertain. The CDR3 has 13 amino acids. Per germline, CDR1 MNHEY and CDR2 SVGAGI. V was pared by 2 bases and J by 8 bases, with 12 bases between. CDR3 sequence: CASSYGIRSEAFF. The CDR3 nucleotides are TGTGCCAGCAGTTACGGTATCAGGTCCGAAGCTTTCTTT.

The chain employs TRBV15 and TRBJ2-5, with TRBD1 matching over 9 bases. From germline, CDR1 is LNHNV and CDR2 YYDKDF (reference sequence). This CDR3 region has 15 residues. V gave up 5 bases and J gave up 7 bases; unmatched junction bases: 11. The CDR3, as DNA: TGTGCCACCAGCCCTACAGGGGGCAGAGGGGGGACCCAGTACTTC. Its translation is CATSPTGGRGGTQYF.

The genes are TRBV29-1 and TRBJ1-1, with D possibly matching TRBD1 (6 bases). Germline loops: CDR1 SQVTM, CDR2 ANQGSEA. V was trimmed by 8 bases and J by 3 bases, leaving 22 bases between them. The CDR3 has 15 residues. The CDR3 reads CSSARGGGLYTEAFF. CDR3 sequence (DNA): TGCAGCTCAGCCCGGGGAGGGGGTCTATACACTGAAGCTTTCTTT.

The chain has TRBV6-2 or TRBV6-3 and TRBJ1-5; tentative D call: TRBD1 (5 bases). Trimming took off 0 bases at V and 2 bases at J, with 5 bases between the two ends. The CDR3 sequence is 14 residues long. The germline V gene has CDR1 MNHEY and CDR2 SVGEGT. The CDR3 is CASSYSGGNQPQHF. CDR3 in DNA: TGTGCCAGCAGTTACTCAGGGGGCAATCAGCCCCAGCATTTT.

The chain carries TRBV18 and TRBJ2-1, with D perhaps TRBD1 (5 bases). Germline V CDR1 and CDR2: KGHSH, LQKENI. The CDR3 runs 16 residues. V was cut by 2 bases and J by 3 bases, with 14 bases left in between. CDR3: CASSPTPDSNYNEQFF. CDR3 bases: TGTGCCAGCTCACCAACGCCTGACAGCAACTACAATGAGCAGTTCTTC.

This rearrangement joins TRBV7-9 to TRBJ1-1; the D is unclear. V was pared by 5 bases and J by 6 bases, with 13 bases between. The CDR3 runs 13 residues. The germline gives CDR1 SEHNR, CDR2 FQNEAQ (reference sequence). CDR3 sequence: CASSPETSPEAFF. CDR3 in DNA: TGTGCCAGCAGCCCCGAGACAAGCCCTGAAGCTTTCTTT.

This clone was picked up one time. The V gene is TRBV24-1, the J gene TRBJ1-4, with 7 bases aligning to TRBD1. This CDR3 has 20 amino acids. Germline V CDR1 and CDR2: KGHDR, SFDVKD. The V segment lost 3 bases and the J segment 0 bases; nucleotides outside the gene matches: 15. The CDR3 loop reads CATSDPPDRAGFATNEKLFF. The CDR3 region has the DNA TGTGCCACCAGTGATCCTCCCGACAGGGCGGGTTTTGCAACTAATGAAAAACTGTTTTTT.

The J gene is TRBJ2-1, the V gene TRBV6-6; perhaps TRBD2 as D (6 bases). Trimming left V 2 bases short and J 14 bases short, with 13 bases between. The CDR3 spans 12 residues. Germline CDR1 and CDR2: MNHNY and SVGAGI (reference sequence). The CDR3 DNA sequence: TGTGCCAGCAGTTACAGGCAGGGCGGGGAGTTCTTC. Encoded protein: CASSYRQGGEFF.

The V gene is TRBV5-1, the J gene TRBJ2-3; D not resolved. The CDR3 spans 17 residues. The V gene lost 4 bases and the J gene lost 5 bases, with 23 bases spanning the gap. Germline CDR1 SGHRS, CDR2 YFSETQ. Written as DNA, the CDR3 is TGCGCCAGCAGCCATATCCCTGCCACCACCGGTGGAGATACGCAGTATTTT. Its protein product is CASSHIPATTGGDTQYF.

The CDR3 DNA follows: TGTGCCAGCAGCGTAGCTGGTGGGGGGGGACAAGAGACCCAGTACTTC. Protein product: CASSVAGGGGQETQYF. The chain employs TRBV9 and TRBJ2-5, with TRBD2 matching over 7 bases. Trimming cost V 0 bases and J 2 bases; bases outside gene matches: 7. CDR3 length equals 16 residues. Germline V lookup: CDR1 SGDLS, CDR2 YYNGEE.

The V call is TRBV6-1, the J call TRBJ1-2, with 7 nucleotides matching TRBD1. After removal of 1 base from V and 8 bases from J, the junction contained 7 bases not matched to a gene. Germline CDR1 reads MNHNS; CDR2 reads SASEGT. CDR3 length equals 14 residues. The CDR3 region has the DNA TGTGCCAGCAGTGAAGTCAGGGGGATCCAGGGCTACACCTTC. It encodes CASSEVRGIQGYTF.

The CDR3 reads CASSVGGGAGSPLHF. The CDR3 coding sequence is TGTGCCAGCAGCGTAGGGGGGGGCGCAGGTTCACCCCTCCACTTT. The V gene is TRBV9, the J gene TRBJ1-6, with D possibly TRBD1 on 6 matching bases. Trimming pared 0 bases from V and 9 bases from J, leaving 13 bases between. The CDR3 totals 15 residues. Germline V CDR1 and CDR2: SGDLS, YYNGEE.

The CDR3 DNA reads as TGTGCCAGCAGTTCTGCAGGGATGGATACGCAGTATTTT. Its protein product is CASSSAGMDTQYF. This chain links TRBV28 with TRBJ2-3, with D maybe TRBD1 (5 bases). This CDR3 is built from 13 residues. Germline loops: CDR1 MDHEN, CDR2 SYDVKM. V was shortened by 4 bases and J by 6 bases, with 11 bases between the two germline ends.

This CDR3 reads CASSHGTLEGYTF. In DNA, the CDR3 is TGTGCCAGCAGTCACGGGACACTCGAAGGCTACACCTTC. The chain recombines TRBV6-5 with TRBJ1-2; tentative D call: TRBD1 (6 bases). The CDR3 contains 13 residues. Germline assignment: CDR1 MNHEY and CDR2 SVGAGI. Trimming took off 5 bases at V and 8 bases at J, with 15 bases between the two ends.

The rearrangement links TRBV6-6 to TRBJ1-6; the D gene is possibly TRBD1 (6 bases). Trimming stripped 4 bases from V and 7 bases from J, with 11 bases between. The CDR3 contains 14 residues. Germline assignment: CDR1 MNHNY and CDR2 SVGAGI (reference sequence). CDR3 DNA: TGTGCCAGCAGTTTACAGGGTCACAATTCACCCCTCCACTTT. This translates into CASSLQGHNSPLHF.

The sample holds one count of this clone. J is TRBJ2-1 and V is TRBV7-8; TRBD2 agrees at 8 bases. This CDR3 has 18 amino acids. Germline assignment: CDR1 SGHVS and CDR2 FQNEAQ. With 2 bases clipped from V and 0 bases from J, the junction kept 9 bases outside the gene matches. The chain's CDR3 is CASSLWSAAGGSYNEQFF. DNA of the CDR3: TGTGCCAGCAGCTTATGGTCCGCGGCGGGGGGCTCCTACAATGAGCAGTTCTTC.

In this sample, this clone turned up a few times. V is TRBV3-1 (or the pseudogene TRBV3-2) and J is TRBJ2-1; D is ambiguous. The germline V and J ends were trimmed by 0 bases and 3 bases, with 6 bases remaining between them. CDR3 length: 14 residues. Germline CDR1 is LGHDT and CDR2 is YNNKEL (reference sequence). The CDR3 nucleotides are TGTGCCAGCAGCCAAGATAGGAGCTACAATGAGCAGTTCTTC. Translating it yields CASSQDRSYNEQFF.

The J gene is TRBJ2-1, the V gene TRBV28, with 8 bases lining up with TRBD1. The CDR3 runs to 15 residues. CDR1 is MDHEN and CDR2 is SYDVKM in the germline V gene. Trimming at V came to 8 bases and at J to 2 bases, leaving 8 bases not matched to a gene. The CDR3 is CASPPTGQAYNEQFF. CDR3 nucleotide sequence: TGTGCCAGCCCACCTACGGGACAGGCCTACAATGAGCAGTTCTTC.

This chain connects TRBV4-1 to TRBJ1-6; TRBD1 aligns across 7 bases. Trimming cost V 4 bases and J 10 bases; bases outside gene matches: 7. The CDR3 loop spans 14 amino acids. The germline V gene encodes CDR1 MGHRA and CDR2 YSYEKL. CDR3 sequence: CASSLRQGSSPLHF. CDR3 DNA sequence: TGCGCCAGCAGCCTAAGACAGGGATCATCACCCCTCCACTTT.